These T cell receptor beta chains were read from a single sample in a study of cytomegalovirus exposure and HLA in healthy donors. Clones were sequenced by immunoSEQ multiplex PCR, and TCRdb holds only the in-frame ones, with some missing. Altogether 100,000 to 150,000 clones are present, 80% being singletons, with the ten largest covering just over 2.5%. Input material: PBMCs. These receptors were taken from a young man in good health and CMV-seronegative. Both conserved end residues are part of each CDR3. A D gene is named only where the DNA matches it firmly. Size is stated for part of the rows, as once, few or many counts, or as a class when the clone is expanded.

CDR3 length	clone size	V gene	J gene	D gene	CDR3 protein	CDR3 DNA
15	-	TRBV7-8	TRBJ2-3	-	CASSPRRVPRDTQYF	TGTGCCAGCAGCCCGAGGCGGGTCCCTAGGGATACGCAGTATTTT
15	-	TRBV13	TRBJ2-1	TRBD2	CASSLQRETYNEQFF	TGTGCCAGCAGCTTACAGCGGGAAACCTACAATGAGCAGTTCTTC
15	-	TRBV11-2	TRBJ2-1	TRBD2	CASSPSGRGYNEQFF	TGTGCCAGCAGCCCTAGCGGGAGGGGCTACAATGAGCAGTTCTTC
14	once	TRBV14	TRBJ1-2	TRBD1	CASSQFTGDDGYTF	TGTGCCAGCAGCCAATTTACAGGGGACGATGGCTACACCTTC
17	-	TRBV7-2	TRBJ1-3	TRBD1	CASSLRGTGYSGNTIYF	TGTGCCAGCAGCTTAAGGGGGACAGGCTACTCTGGAAACACCATATATTTT
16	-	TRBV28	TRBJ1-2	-	CASTLIGGVYGYGYTF	TGTGCCAGCACTTTAATCGGGGGGGTATACGGCTATGGCTACACCTTC
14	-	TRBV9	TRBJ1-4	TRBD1	CASSIGQGEEKLFF	TGTGCCAGCAGCATAGGACAGGGAGAGGAAAAACTGTTTTTT
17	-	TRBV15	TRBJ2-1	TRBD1	CATSPEVRTGGYNEQFF	TGTGCCACCAGCCCTGAAGTCAGGACAGGGGGCTACAATGAGCAGTTCTTC
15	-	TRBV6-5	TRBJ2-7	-	CASSYVGGNGYEQYF	TGTGCCAGCAGTTATGTCGGAGGCAATGGCTACGAGCAGTACTTC
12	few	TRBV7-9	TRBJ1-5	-	CASSLSNQPQHF	TGTGCCAGCAGCCTAAGCAATCAGCCCCAGCATTTT
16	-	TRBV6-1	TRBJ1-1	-	CASSEAIFDTNTEAFF	TGTGCCAGCAGTGAAGCGATCTTCGATACAAACACTGAAGCTTTCTTT
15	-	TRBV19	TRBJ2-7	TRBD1	CASSPQGQGFDEQYF	TGTGCCAGTAGCCCCCAGGGACAGGGATTCGACGAGCAGTACTTC
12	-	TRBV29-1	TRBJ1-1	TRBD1	CSADRVGTEAFF	TGCAGCGCTGACAGGGTTGGCACTGAAGCTTTCTTT
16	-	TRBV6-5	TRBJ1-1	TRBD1	CASSYSPGQGWTEAFF	TGTGCCAGCAGTTACTCACCGGGACAGGGATGGACTGAAGCTTTCTTT
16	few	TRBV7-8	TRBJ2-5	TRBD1	CASRFLQGAHQETQYF	TGTGCCAGCAGATTCCTTCAGGGGGCGCACCAAGAGACCCAGTACTTC
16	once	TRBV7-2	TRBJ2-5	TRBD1	CASSQTGVAFQETQYF	TGTGCCAGCAGCCAGACAGGGGTGGCCTTTCAAGAGACCCAGTACTTC